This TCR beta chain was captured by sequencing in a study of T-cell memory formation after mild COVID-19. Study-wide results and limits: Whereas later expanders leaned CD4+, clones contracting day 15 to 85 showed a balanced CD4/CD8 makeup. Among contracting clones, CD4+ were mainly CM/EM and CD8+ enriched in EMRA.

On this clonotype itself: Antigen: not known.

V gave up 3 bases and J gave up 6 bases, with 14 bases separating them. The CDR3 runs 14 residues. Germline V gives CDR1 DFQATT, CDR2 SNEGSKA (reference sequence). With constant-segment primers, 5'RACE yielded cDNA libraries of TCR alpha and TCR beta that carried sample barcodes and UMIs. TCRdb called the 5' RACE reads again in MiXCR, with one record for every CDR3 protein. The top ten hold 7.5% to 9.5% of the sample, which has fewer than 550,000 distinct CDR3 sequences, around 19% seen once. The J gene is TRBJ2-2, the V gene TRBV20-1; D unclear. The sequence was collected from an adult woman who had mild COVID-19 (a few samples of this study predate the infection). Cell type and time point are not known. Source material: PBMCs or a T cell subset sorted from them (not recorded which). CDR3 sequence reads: CSARRSHDPGELFF. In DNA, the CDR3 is TGCAGTGCTAGGCGTTCACACGATCCCGGGGAGCTGTTTTTT.